These 21 T cell receptor beta chains were all obtained from the same sample, sequenced in a study of molecular identifiers for immune sequencing clone quantification. One entry per CDR3 protein results from TCRdb running MiXCR on the PCR reads. In the table there are some 100,000 distinct CDR3 sequences, roughly 38% of which are singletons. Sequencing was carried out using naive CD8+ T cells from blood, with Jurkat cell RNA spiked in. This sample's subset: FACS-sorted CD8+CD4-CCR7+CD45RA+ naive T cells. The receptor source for this set is a human donor in good health. Some libraries in this study had Jurkat cell RNA spiked in.

J is TRBJ2-5 and V is TRBV28; TRBD1 matches 8 bases. Germline CDR1 is MDHEN and CDR2 is SYDVKM. V dropped 5 bases and J dropped 5; count of bases not matched to a gene: 10. CDR3 size: 15 residues. In nucleotides, the CDR3 is TGTGCCAGCAGTACAGGACAGGGCGCCCCGGAGACCCAGTACTTC. This translates into CASSTGQGAPETQYF. Supplemented by reference TRBV28 and TRBJ2-5, the full variable domain reads DVKVTQSSRYLVKRTGEKVFLECVQDMDHENMFWYRQDPGLGLRLIYFSYDVKMKEKGDIPEGYSVSREKKERFSLILESASTNQTSMYLCASSTGQGAPETQYFGPGTRLLVL.

V is TRBV24-1 and J is TRBJ2-1; the match to TRBD2 covers 14 bases. The ends lost 3 bases at V and 2 bases at J; junction bases unmatched: 2. Germline CDR1 and CDR2: KGHDR and SFDVKD. The CDR3 has 17 amino acids. DNA of the CDR3: TGTGCCACCAGTGATCCGGGACTAGCGGGAGCCTACAATGAGCAGTTCTTC. Residues: CATSDPGLAGAYNEQFF.

This clonotype was seen repeatedly, ten times or more. The rearrangement joins TRBV7-9 to TRBJ1-5; possible D gene TRBD1, 5 bases. Trimming left V 2 bases short and J 7 bases short, with 6 bases between. This CDR3 contains 12 residues. Germline loops: CDR1 SEHNR, CDR2 FQNEAQ (reference sequence). The chain's CDR3 is CASSLWGQPQHF. The CDR3 region has the DNA TGTGCCAGCAGCTTATGGGGCCAGCCCCAGCATTTT. The whole variable domain, remainder taken from reference TRBV7-9 and TRBJ1-5, is DTGVSQNPRHKITKRGQNVTFRCDPISEHNRLYWYRQTLGQGPEFLTYFQNEAQLEKSRLLSDRFSAERPKGSFSTLEIQRTEQGDSAMYLCASSLWGQPQHFGDGTRLSIL.

As for this clonotype: A read error may explain this, as a much larger clone is one base away. The V gene is TRBV5-4, the J gene TRBJ1-1; no reliable D call. The germline V gene has CDR1 SGHNT and CDR2 YYREEE (reference sequence). CDR3 length equals 15 residues. CDR3 nucleotides: TGTGCCGGCAGCTTGACTGTGGAGGTTCTAAGGGAGGCTTTCTTT. This translates into CAGSLTVEVLREAFF.

The rearrangement joins TRBV12-3 or TRBV12-4 to TRBJ1-1; D ambiguous. V lost 2 bases to trimming and J lost 3 bases, with 10 bases between them. CDR3 length: 14 amino acids. The CDR3 spells CASSLPATDTEAFF. In DNA form, the CDR3 reads TGTGCCAGCAGTTTACCAGCGACCGACACTGAAGCTTTCTTT.

Concerning this clonotype: Relative to the germline gene, one junction end is altered; a read error may explain this. The chain has TRBV24-1 and TRBJ1-5; D is perhaps TRBD1 (5 bases). Germline V gene lookup returns CDR1 KGHDR and CDR2 SFDVKD. This CDR3 has 16 residues. CDR3 in DNA: TGTGCCACCAGTGATCCTGCAGGGCCTCTCGGTCAGCCCCAGCAATTT. It translates to CATSDPAGPLGQPQQF.

This clonotype has just a few counts. The V gene is TRBV28, the J gene TRBJ2-7; D may be TRBD2 (7 bases). Deletions cut 4 bases from V and 6 bases from J, with 19 bases between. CDR3 length equals 15 residues. Germline V gives CDR1 MDHEN, CDR2 SYDVKM. The CDR3 protein is CASSSPFGLGGEQYF. In DNA, the CDR3 is TGTGCCAGCAGTTCACCTTTCGGACTAGGGGGCGAGCAGTACTTC.

This clonotype was seen only a few times. The chain is built from TRBV6-1 and TRBJ2-1; D gene ambiguous. CDR3 size: 14 residues. CDR1 and CDR2 from the germline V gene are MNHNS and SASEGT. V lost 4 bases to trimming and J lost 0 bases, with 7 bases between them. The chain's CDR3 is CASSVTSSYNEQFF. For the CDR3, the DNA is TGTGCCAGCAGTGTGACAAGCTCCTACAATGAGCAGTTCTTC.

This clonotype was detected many times. The rearrangement joins TRBV7-6 to TRBJ2-5; D might be TRBD1 (6 bases). Trimming left V 4 bases short and J 2 bases short, with 17 bases between. Germline V CDR1 and CDR2: SGHVS, FNYEAQ. This CDR3 has 16 amino acids. The CDR3 here is CASSSGPPTGQETQYF. The DNA for the CDR3 is TGTGCCAGCAGCTCTGGACCCCCGACAGGACAAGAGACCCAGTACTTC.

In this sample, this clonotype turned up a few times. This chain uses TRBV11-2 with TRBJ2-5; TRBD1 might be the D (5 bases). The CDR3 totals 15 residues. V was pared by 0 bases and J by 3 bases, with 11 bases between. CDR1 SGHAT and CDR2 FQNNGV come from the germline V gene. The CDR3 here is CASSLEWSREETQYF. In DNA, the CDR3 is TGTGCCAGCAGCTTAGAGTGGTCCAGGGAAGAGACCCAGTACTTC.

This clonotype has more than one count but fewer than ten. The chain combines TRBV7-2 with TRBJ2-5; D is perhaps TRBD1 (5 bases). V dropped 1 base and J dropped 5 bases, with 14 bases sitting between them. The germline CDR1 and CDR2 sequences are SGHTA and FQGNSA. The CDR3 is 15 residues long. The CDR3 loop reads CASSLEGAHSETQYF. CDR3 nucleotide sequence: TGTGCCAGCAGCTTAGAAGGGGCGCACTCTGAGACCCAGTACTTC.

In this sample, this clonotype turned up a few times. This chain uses TRBV10-3 with TRBJ1-1; no reliable D call. With 2 bases removed from V and 4 bases from J, the gap between germline ends came to 14 bases. The CDR3 has 15 residues. Germline CDR1 reads ENHRY; CDR2 reads SYGVKD. The CDR3 is CAISERSELGTEAFF. The CDR3 DNA reads TGTGCCATCAGTGAGCGGTCAGAGCTGGGCACTGAAGCTTTCTTT.

There are many counts of this clonotype. This sequence joins TRBV4-1 and TRBJ1-5; 7 bases align to TRBD1. Trimming at V came to 3 bases and at J to 11 bases, leaving 13 bases not matched to a gene. This CDR3 region has 15 residues. Per germline, CDR1 MGHRA and CDR2 YSYEKL. The CDR3 DNA reads TGCGCCAGCAGCCAGGCGGGGACAGACTCCTCGGCCCAGCATTTT. This translates into CASSQAGTDSSAQHF.

This chain connects TRBV4-3 to TRBJ2-1; 13 bases are a match to TRBD2. Losses at the gene ends were 4 bases for V and 7 bases for J; bases not matched to a gene: 7. Per germline, CDR1 LGHNA and CDR2 YSLEER. This CDR3 is 16 amino acids long. The CDR3 loop reads CASSLRTSGSWNEQFF. The CDR3 DNA reads TGCGCCAGCAGCCTTAGGACTAGCGGGAGTTGGAATGAGCAGTTCTTC.

The V gene is TRBV7-2, the J gene TRBJ2-3; D is unclear. Deletions cut 8 bases from V and 2 bases from J, with 17 bases between. CDR1 is SGHTA and CDR2 is FQGNSA in the germline V gene. This CDR3 region has 15 residues. CDR3: CASGPTLSLTDTQYF. Written as DNA, the CDR3 is TGTGCCAGCGGCCCCACCCTATCCCTCACAGATACGCAGTATTTT.

The chain links TRBV28 to TRBJ2-4, with no clear D. Germline V lookup: CDR1 MDHEN, CDR2 SYDVKM. This CDR3 is built from 13 residues. V lost 3 bases and J 11 bases, leaving 14 bases between the germline ends. CDR3 loop: CASSLLSSRFQYF. Written as DNA, the CDR3 is TGTGCCAGCAGTTTGCTCAGCTCTCGGTTTCAGTACTTC. Full variable domain (missing parts from reference TRBV28 and TRBJ2-4): DVKVTQSSRYLVKRTGEKVFLECVQDMDHENMFWYRQDPGLGLRLIYFSYDVKMKEKGDIPEGYSVSREKKERFSLILESASTNQTSMYLCASSLLSSRFQYFGAGTRLSVL.

This clonotype was seen only a few times. The chain employs TRBV13 and TRBJ2-1; 10 bases are shared with TRBD2. V shed 10 bases and J 7 bases; nucleotides not matched to a gene: 19. Germline CDR1 and CDR2: PRHDT and FYEKMQ (reference sequence). CDR3 length equals 17 residues. The CDR3 region has the DNA TGTGCCACGGGGACTAGCGTTGTGGAGAGGTTGTTTAATGAGCAGTTCTTC. Residues: CATGTSVVERLFNEQFF. Variable domain in full (rest from reference TRBV13 and TRBJ2-1): AAGVIQSPRHLIKEKRETATLKCYPIPRHDTVYWYQQGPGQDPQFLISFYEKMQSDKGSIPDRFSAQQFSDYHSELNMSSLELGDSALYFCATGTSVVERLFNEQFFGPGTRLTVL.

This rearrangement joins TRBV2 to TRBJ2-1; D ambiguous. The CDR3 sequence is 13 residues long. Germline CDR1 reads SNHLY; CDR2 reads FYNNEI. V gave up 1 base and J gave up 3 bases, with 4 bases separating them. The CDR3 coding sequence is TGTGCCAGCAGTGAAGACAGCTACAATGAGCAGTTCTTC. Residues: CASSEDSYNEQFF.

The chain carries TRBV28 and TRBJ2-7; 10 nucleotides line up with TRBD1. Per the germline V gene, CDR1 is MDHEN and CDR2 is SYDVKM. CDR3 length: 13 amino acids. V gave up 6 bases and J gave up 7 bases; unmatched junction bases: 6. The CDR3 sequence: CASRLDRGLEQYF. The DNA of the CDR3 is TGTGCCAGCAGACTAGACAGGGGGCTGGAGCAGTACTTC.

A word on this clonotype: Germline is not matched at one junction end, which may reflect a read error. Here the CDR3 DNA reads TGTGCCAGCGGTTACTCCGGGACAGACAACATGAACACTGAAGCTTTCTTT. Translated: CASGYSGTDNMNTEAFF. The V and J genes are TRBV6-2 or TRBV6-3 and TRBJ1-1; 7 positions match TRBD1. CDR1 is MNHEY, CDR2 SVGEGT, per germline. CDR3 length: 17 residues.

On this clonotype: No conserved phenylalanine or tryptophan is present at the end of the CDR3, so a read error is the likely explanation. The chain is built from TRBV18 and TRBJ1-4; 9 nucleotides align to TRBD1. Unmatched junction bases numbered 3, after V lost 3 bases and J lost 4 bases. This CDR3 has 15 residues. Germline V gene data show CDR1 as KGHSH and CDR2 as LQKENI. The CDR3 DNA reads TGTGCCAGCTCACCTACAGGGGGCCTTAATGAAAAACTGTTTTAT. This translates into CASSPTGGLNEKLFY.